A selection of T cell receptor beta chains follows, all from one sample in a study of T cell responses to AZD1222 COVID-19 vaccine. Here immunoSEQ multiplex PCR was the method, and the copy in TCRdb shows in-frame clones only, minus some. The sample contains some 42,000 clones, around 80% of which appear only once. The sequenced sample was peripheral blood, obtained 28 days after the second AZD1222 dose. The origin of the receptors is an adult who received the AZD1222 COVID-19 vaccine. CDR3s leave out the opening cysteine and the closing phenylalanine or tryptophan. Fields, in order: J gene, V gene, CDR3 protein.

TRBJ1-5 TRBV6-5 ASTPTLGRPQH
TRBJ2-7 TRBV7-6 ASSLQAGSSYEQY
TRBJ2-3 TRBV4-2 ASSQEPPRGGGKDTQY
TRBJ2-1 TRBV2 ASSNPRGQGAIEQF
TRBJ2-1 TRBV6-1 ASSETLAGADNEQF
TRBJ1-1 TRBV7-3 ASSLMAEGTEAF
TRBJ2-1 TRBV11-1 ASSPSGGEADEQF
TRBJ1-2 TRBV5-1 ASSLAGTGGGYT
TRBJ1-2 TRBV2 ASRPQGASYT
TRBJ2-2 TRBV3-1/TRBV3-2 ASSQVPGNTGELF
TRBJ2-4 TRBV12-3/TRBV12-4 ASSFFRQGRY
TRBJ2-2 TRBV2 ASSVSGGGELF
TRBJ2-1 TRBV21-1 ASSPPDRAHEQF
TRBJ2-5 TRBV29-1 SVLLAGGSETQY
TRBJ1-1 TRBV6-6 ASSRSQNTEAF
TRBJ1-5 TRBV6-5 ASSLKRGTQPQH
TRBJ2-1 TRBV6-5 ASSLNRFLQSQF